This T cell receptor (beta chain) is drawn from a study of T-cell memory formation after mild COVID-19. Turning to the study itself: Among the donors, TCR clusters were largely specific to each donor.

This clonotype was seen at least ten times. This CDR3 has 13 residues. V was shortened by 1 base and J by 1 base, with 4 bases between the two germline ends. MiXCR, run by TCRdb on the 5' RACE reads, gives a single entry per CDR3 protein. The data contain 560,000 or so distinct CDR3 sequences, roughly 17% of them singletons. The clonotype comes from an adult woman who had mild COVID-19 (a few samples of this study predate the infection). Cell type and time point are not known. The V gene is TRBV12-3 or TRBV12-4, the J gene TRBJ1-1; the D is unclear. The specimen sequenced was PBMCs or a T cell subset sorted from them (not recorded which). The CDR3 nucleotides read TGTGCCAGCAGTTTAGGGTGGAACACTGAAGCTTTCTTT. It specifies CASSLGWNTEAFF.